This record covers a single T cell receptor (beta chain). The data are from a study of shared clonotypes between healthy human individuals. Germline V CDR1 and CDR2: SGHRS, YFSETQ. This CDR3 is 14 amino acids long. The ends were cut back, 4 bases at V and 0 bases at J, with 8 bases in the middle. Generated by immunoSEQ multiplex PCR, the TCRdb table keeps only in-frame clones and is missing some. The profile shows 520,000 or so clones, 79% of them singletons. The sample was PBMCs. The TCR was taken from a woman aged 40 to 49 in good health. Some clones in this sample may be carry-over from other donors' samples. This sequence joins TRBV5-1 and TRBJ1-3; a weak D match, TRBD1 (5 bases). The CDR3: CASSQGYSGNTIYF. The CDR3 nucleotides read TGCGCCAGCAGCCAGGGCTACTCTGGAAACACCATATATTTT.